Each of the 17 T cell receptor beta chains below was sequenced from the same sample in a study of T cell clonality in common variable immunodeficiency. Using immunoSEQ multiplex PCR, the repertoire was profiled, and TCRdb retains in-frame clones only, with some absent. The table lists approximately 57,000 clones, with no singletons. Sequenced material: peripheral blood mononuclear cells. The receptors originated from a person between 18 and 75 years old in good health.

This clone was counted at least ten times. The missing CDR3 end, 3 residues past where the read stops, is filled in from the germline J gene. V and J are TRBV5-1 and TRBJ2-5, with D tentatively TRBD2 (5 bases). Trimming pared 4 bases from V and 5 bases from J, leaving 21 bases between. Looked up from germline, CDR1 is SGHRS and CDR2 is YFSETQ. The CDR3 has 16 residues. CDR3 DNA, as far as it was read: TGCGCCAGCAGCCCCTCCCAGTCACGTTCGGGGGAGACC. Its protein product is CASSPSQSRSGET. The CDR3 in full is CASSPSQSRSGETQYF.

This clone has ten or more counts. One end of the junction fails to match germline, which may point to a read error. The read gets to within 3 residues of the CDR3 end, and the germline J gene fills in the rest. This chain joins TRBV4-2 and TRBJ1-4; no firm D call. CDR3 length: 15 residues. CDR1 and CDR2 (germline): LGHNA, YNFKEQ. The sequenced part of the CDR3 DNA is TGCGCCAGCAGCCAAGATCCCCGGTACAATGAAAAA. Protein sequence: CASSQDPRYNEK. The full CDR3 protein reads CASSQDPRYNEKLFF.

The sample holds many counts of this clone. The read ends 3 residues shy of where the CDR3 ends; the end is completed using the germline J gene. The chain combines TRBV18 with TRBJ2-3; the D call may be TRBD1 or TRBD2 (5 bases each). Germline CDR1 KGHSH, CDR2 LQKENI. V dropped 0 bases and J dropped 4 bases, with 11 bases sitting between them. This CDR3 region has 15 residues. The DNA read from the CDR3 is TGTGCCAGCTCACCACCTGGGAGAGGGGCAGATACG. The encoded protein is CASSPPGRGADT. The complete CDR3 sequence is CASSPPGRGADTQYF.

This clone was counted at least ten times. The DNA ends 3 residues before the CDR3 does, and the rest of the CDR3 is filled in from the germline J gene. The chain couples TRBV6-2 or TRBV6-3 to TRBJ2-3, with 12 bases fitting TRBD2. CDR1 and CDR2 (germline): MNHEY, SVGEGT. The V and J ends lost 8 bases and 3 bases, in that order; junction bases with no gene match: 9. This CDR3 has 16 residues. CDR3 loop: CASRGSLAGGTDTQYF. The part of the CDR3 DNA that was read is TGTGCCAGCCGCGGCTCCCTAGCGGGGGGGACAGATACG.

Remarks on this clone: Relative to the germline gene, one junction end is altered; a read error may explain this. Read coverage stops 3 residues before the CDR3 terminus; the germline J gene supplies the remainder. Other DNA sequences within the sample encode an identical CDR3. The J gene is TRBJ1-3, the V gene TRBV5-6; D is unclear. Germline CDR1 reads SGHDT; CDR2 reads YYEEEE. The CDR3 sequence is 14 residues long. The CDR3 reads CASSLGGRENTIYF. The CDR3 bases that were read are TGTGCCAGCAGCTTGGGAGGGCGCGAAAACACG.

This clone was picked up a small number of times. Sequencing ends 3 residues short of the CDR3 end; the germline J gene provides the rest. This chain connects TRBV18 to TRBJ1-1; no clear D. Germline assignment: CDR1 KGHSH and CDR2 LQKENI. This CDR3 comprises 13 residues. CDR3 in amino acids: CASSPQENYGAFF. The CDR3 bases that were read are TGTGCCAGCTCACCACAGGAGAACTATGGC.

This clone was counted many times. The read halts 3 residues ahead of the CDR3 end, with the missing end drawn from the germline J gene. V usage is TRBV10-3 and J usage is TRBJ2-4, with a possible D match to TRBD2 (7 bases). The CDR3 is made up of 15 amino acids. Germline lookup yields CDR1 ENHRY and CDR2 SYGVKD. The sequenced part of the CDR3 DNA is TGTGCCATCAGCGGGGGGCCGGCAGGGGACTATGGT. Translated: CAISGGPAGDYG. The whole CDR3 sequence reads CAISGGPAGDYGQYF.

This clone was counted many times. The DNA ends 3 residues before the CDR3 does, and the rest of the CDR3 is filled in from the germline J gene. The chain couples TRBV19 to TRBJ2-1; D remains unclear. The CDR3 has 15 residues. The germline V gene has CDR1 LNHDA and CDR2 SQIVND (reference sequence). Trimming took off 1 base at V and 0 bases at J, with 7 bases between the two ends. The CDR3: CASSIALSSYNEQFF. The CDR3 DNA, read in part, is TGTGCCAGTAGTATAGCCCTAAGCTCCTACAATGAG. The whole variable domain, remainder taken from reference TRBV19 and TRBJ2-1, is DGGITQSPKYLFRKEGQNVTLSCEQNLNHDAMYWYRQDPGQGLRLIYYSQIVNDFQKGDIAEGYSVSREKKESFPLTVTSAQKNPTAFYLCASSIALSSYNEQFFGPGTRLTVL.

This clone was picked up a small number of times. The read comes to an end 3 residues before the CDR3 does, leaving the germline J gene to fill in the end. The chain joins TRBV6-1 to TRBJ2-3, with a tentative D call TRBD2 (7 bases). The CDR3 length is 16 residues. Germline CDR1 is MNHNS and CDR2 is SASEGT. CDR3 residues: CASSEASLGGPETQYF. CDR3 DNA (partial): TGTGCCAGCAGTGAAGCTTCCCTGGGGGGGCCGGAGACG.

This clone appeared a few times. The sequence runs out 3 residues before the end of the CDR3; the remainder is reconstructed from the germline J gene. The rearrangement links TRBV2 to TRBJ2-3, with TRBD1 as a possible D gene (5 bases). The CDR3 length is 13 residues. Germline loops: CDR1 SNHLY, CDR2 FYNNEI. The CDR3 sequence is CASSEDGQETQYF. Incomplete CDR3 DNA: TGTGCCAGCAGTGAGGACGGACAAGAGACG.

Points on this clone: The junction and the germline gene differ at one end; a read error may be behind it. The read halts 3 residues ahead of the CDR3 end, with the missing end drawn from the germline J gene. Other nucleotide sequences from this sample produce the same CDR3. The chain employs TRBV2 and TRBJ1-3; possibly TRBD1 for D (6 bases). CDR1 SNHLY and CDR2 FYNNEI come from the germline V gene. The CDR3 runs to 16 residues. This CDR3 reads CASRAHLTGSGNTIYF. The sequenced CDR3 bases are TGTGCCAGCAGGGCCCACCTTACAGGGTCTGGAAACACA.

This clone was seen repeatedly, ten times or more. The read ends 3 residues shy of where the CDR3 ends; the end is completed using the germline J gene. The V and J genes are TRBV19 and TRBJ2-3; TRBD1 might be the D (6 bases). This CDR3 contains 14 residues. Germline loops: CDR1 LNHDA, CDR2 SQIVND (reference sequence). CDR3 DNA (partial): TGTGCCAGTGGGAAAGGGGGTTACCAAGAGACG. Translated: CASGKGGYQET. The entire CDR3 reads CASGKGGYQETQYF.

This clone was seen ten or more times. The DNA ends 3 residues before the CDR3 does, and the rest of the CDR3 is filled in from the germline J gene. The chain recombines TRBV20-1 with TRBJ2-3; D is perhaps TRBD2 (7 bases). Trimming pared 0 bases from V and 2 bases from J, leaving 12 bases between. CDR3 length equals 15 residues. Germline values: CDR1 DFQATT, CDR2 SNEGSKA (reference sequence). This chain's CDR3 is CSARDGGGPTDTQYF. Partial CDR3 DNA: TGCAGTGCTAGAGATGGCGGGGGCCCCACAGATACG.

At least ten counts were recorded for this clone. At one end the junction does not follow the germline gene, possibly because of a read error. The DNA read from the CDR3 is TGCGCCAGCAGCCAAGATTCAGTCACAGATACG. Encoded protein: CASSQDSVTDT. The complete CDR3 reads CASSQDSVTDTQYF. V is TRBV4-2 and J is TRBJ2-3; D is undetermined. Read coverage stops 3 residues before the CDR3 terminus; the germline J gene supplies the remainder. The CDR3 has 14 residues. CDR1 LGHNA and CDR2 YNFKEQ come from the germline V gene.

Ten or more counts support this clone. The CDR3 end is not reached by the read, which stops 3 residues before it; the germline J gene fills it in. This chain links TRBV20-1 with TRBJ2-7; maybe TRBD2 (6 bases). The CDR3 extends over 15 amino acids. Per the germline V gene, CDR1 is DFQATT and CDR2 is SNEGSKA (reference sequence). V shed 1 base and J shed 6 bases, with 19 bases lying between them. CDR3 loop: CSARARIAANPEQYF. CDR3 DNA, as far as it was read: TGCAGTGCTAGAGCTAGGATAGCGGCCAACCCCGAG.

Points on this clone: The CDR3 is cut off 3 residues early in the read; its end comes from the germline J gene. The chain combines TRBV6-2 or TRBV6-3 with TRBJ2-3; 11 positions match TRBD2. The germline gives CDR1 MNHEY, CDR2 SVGEGT. This CDR3 comprises 14 residues. The CDR3 sequence is CASRTSGIQETQYF. The DNA read from the CDR3 is TGTGCCAGCAGGACTAGCGGGATCCAAGAGACG.

This clone came up many times. The read finishes 3 residues shy of the CDR3 end, and the germline J gene is used to complete it. The V and J genes are TRBV10-3 and TRBJ1-5; TRBD1 matches 10 bases. Germline V gives CDR1 ENHRY, CDR2 SYGVKD. The CDR3 loop spans 15 amino acids. With 6 bases clipped from V and 3 bases from J, the junction kept 5 bases outside the gene matches. CDR3 DNA, as far as it was read: TGTGCCATCAGCCTGGGACAGGGGACCAATCAGCCC. Its protein is CAISLGQGTNQP. The complete CDR3 sequence is CAISLGQGTNQPQHF.